These T cell receptor beta chains were read from a single sample in a study of blood T cell repertoires in COVID-19. The assay was immunoSEQ multiplex PCR, and TCRdb's table has in-frame clones only and misses some. The sample consists of about 64,000 clones, roughly four fifths of them appearing once. Input material: peripheral blood. Source of these receptors: a human donor in a cohort sampled during active COVID-19. Both conserved end residues are part of each CDR3. The D gene is left open where the match is weak. Some rows have no size entry. The others give once, few or many, or a class for an expanded clone.

v_call: TRBV4-1; d_call: -; clone_size: -; j_call: TRBJ2-1; cdr3_nt: TGCGCCAGCAGCCAAGATAATTTACAGGAGCGATACAATGAGCAGTTCTTC; cdr3_aa: CASSQDNLQERYNEQFF
v_call: TRBV7-9; d_call: -; clone_size: -; j_call: TRBJ1-1; cdr3_nt: TGTGCCAGCACCCGGGACACGAACACTGAAGCTTTCTTT; cdr3_aa: CASTRDTNTEAFF
v_call: TRBV5-1; d_call: -; clone_size: -; j_call: TRBJ1-1; cdr3_nt: TGCGCCAGCAGCTTGTTCCGGGAGATGAACACTGAAGCTTTCTTT; cdr3_aa: CASSLFREMNTEAFF
v_call: TRBV28; d_call: -; clone_size: -; j_call: TRBJ1-2; cdr3_nt: TGTGCCAGCAGTTTAGGGGCAGCTAACTATGGCTACACCTTC; cdr3_aa: CASSLGAANYGYTF
v_call: TRBV2; d_call: -; clone_size: -; j_call: TRBJ1-5; cdr3_nt: TGTGCCAGCACTCCAGGGTTGTTCAATCAGCCCCAGCATTTT; cdr3_aa: CASTPGLFNQPQHF
v_call: TRBV6-5; d_call: TRBD1; clone_size: few; j_call: TRBJ2-5; cdr3_nt: TGTGCCAGCAGTTACCGGGACGACAGGGAACGAACCCAGTACTTC; cdr3_aa: CASSYRDDRERTQYF
v_call: TRBV5-6; d_call: TRBD1; clone_size: -; j_call: TRBJ2-3; cdr3_nt: TGTGCCAGCAGCATGACAGGGGGTCAGTCAGATACGCAGTATTTT; cdr3_aa: CASSMTGGQSDTQYF
v_call: TRBV9; d_call: TRBD2; clone_size: -; j_call: TRBJ2-7; cdr3_nt: TGTGCCAGCAGCGTAGAGCCTAGCGGGTACGAGCAGTACTTC; cdr3_aa: CASSVEPSGYEQYF
v_call: TRBV5-4; d_call: -; clone_size: -; j_call: TRBJ2-6; cdr3_nt: TGTGCCAGCAGCTTGGGAGGTTTGGGGGCCAACGTCCTGACTTTC; cdr3_aa: CASSLGGLGANVLTF
v_call: TRBV4-1; d_call: -; clone_size: -; j_call: TRBJ1-2; cdr3_nt: TGCGCCAGCAGCCAAGAGGAACAGGGTCTGCGGTATGGCTACACCTTC; cdr3_aa: CASSQEEQGLRYGYTF
v_call: TRBV5-1; d_call: TRBD1; clone_size: -; j_call: TRBJ1-3; cdr3_nt: TGCGCCAGCAGCCTTGGGACAGCTGGAAACACCATATATTTT; cdr3_aa: CASSLGTAGNTIYF
v_call: TRBV5-1; d_call: -; clone_size: -; j_call: TRBJ2-5; cdr3_nt: TGCGCCAGCAGCTTGGGTCGTCAAGAGACCCAGTACTTC; cdr3_aa: CASSLGRQETQYF
v_call: TRBV5-1; d_call: -; clone_size: -; j_call: TRBJ2-2; cdr3_nt: TGCGCCAGCAGCTTGAAGAGGGACACCGGGGAGCTGTTTTTT; cdr3_aa: CASSLKRDTGELFF